This entry lists 31 T cell receptor beta chains sequenced from one sample in a study of blood T cells in healthy people across ages. PCR was performed a second time for roughly 7 to 11 cycles using a sample-barcoded 5' primer and a J-beta primer mix. Via MiXCR, TCRdb re-called the 5' RACE reads, giving one row per CDR3 protein. The data hold some 920,000 distinct CDR3 sequences, with 51% observed a single time. Sequencing was performed on blood. Source of these receptors: a woman aged 60-75 years in good health.

This chain links TRBV27 with TRBJ2-7; weak D call: TRBD1 (5 bases). The CDR3 length is 15 residues. V lost 0 bases to trimming and J lost 3 bases, with 12 bases between them. Germline CDR1 reads MNHEY; CDR2 reads SMNVEV (reference sequence). This chain's CDR3 is CASSLSFQGLYEQYF. As DNA, the CDR3 is TGTGCCAGCAGTTTATCATTCCAGGGTCTCTACGAGCAGTACTTC.

This chain connects TRBV15 to TRBJ2-5, with D unresolved. The DNA matches TRBJ2-7 better at its end, which makes the J call doubtful. Germline V lookup: CDR1 LNHNV, CDR2 YYDKDF (reference sequence). The CDR3 has 13 residues. The CDR3 loop reads CATTEDQSYEQYF. The CDR3 nucleotides read TGTGCCACCACAGAGGACCAGTCGTACGAGCAGTACTTC.

This chain joins TRBV7-2 and TRBJ2-1, with TRBD2 matching over 8 bases. Germline V gene data show CDR1 as SGHTA and CDR2 as FQGNSA. J gave up 4 bases and V 5 bases, and 10 bases lay outside the gene matches. The CDR3 is 16 residues long. The CDR3 region has the DNA TGTGCCAGCAGCCCTCCTTGGACGGGAGGGTACAATGAGCAGTTCTTC. Translation gives CASSPPWTGGYNEQFF. Combining the CDR3 with reference TRBV7-2 and TRBJ2-1 gives the whole variable domain GAGVSQSPSNKVTEKGKDVELRCDPISGHTALYWYRQSLGQGLEFLIYFQGNSAPDKSGLPSDRFSAERTGGSVSTLTIQRTQQEDSAVYLCASSPPWTGGYNEQFFGPGTRLTVL.

This clonotype has more than one count but fewer than ten. The chain is built from TRBV7-3 and TRBJ2-1, with 9 bases lining up with TRBD2. The CDR3 is 16 residues long. Germline CDR1 SGHTA, CDR2 FQGTGA. V lost 5 bases to trimming and J lost 6 bases; unmatched junction nucleotides: 11. In nucleotides, the CDR3 is TGTGCCAGCAGCCCATCACCGGGACTAGCCGGCAATGAGCAGTTCTTC. This sequence encodes CASSPSPGLAGNEQFF.

V usage is TRBV20-1 and J usage is TRBJ2-7; the D gene is possibly TRBD2 (5 bases). The ends were cut back, 5 bases at V and 2 bases at J, with 16 bases in the middle. Germline V gene sequence: CDR1 DFQATT, CDR2 SNEGSKA (reference sequence). The CDR3 spans 14 residues. Written as DNA, the CDR3 is TGCAGTGCTCATCCCAGAAGAGGGACCTACGAGCAGTACTTC. As protein: CSAHPRRGTYEQYF.

The chain joins TRBV27 to TRBJ1-5; no reliable D call. The V and J ends lost 6 bases and 2 bases respectively, with 17 bases between them. The CDR3 spans 16 residues. Per the germline V gene, CDR1 is MNHEY and CDR2 is SMNVEV (reference sequence). CDR3 in amino acids: CASRPGPQRGNQPQHF. For the CDR3, the DNA is TGTGCCAGCAGGCCAGGCCCCCAAAGGGGCAATCAGCCCCAGCATTTT.

This chain uses TRBV20-1 with TRBJ1-1; D remains unclear. Deletions cut 7 bases from V and 4 bases from J, with 10 bases between. CDR1 and CDR2 from the germline V gene are DFQATT and SNEGSKA (reference sequence). The CDR3 extends over 11 amino acids. The CDR3 region is CSEVVGTEAFF. Here the CDR3 DNA reads TGCAGTGAGGTGGTCGGCACTGAAGCTTTCTTT.

This clonotype has just a few counts. The chain recombines TRBV18 with TRBJ1-5; D gene uncertain. Germline CDR1 KGHSH, CDR2 LQKENI. This CDR3 region has 14 residues. V lost 3 bases and J 4 bases, leaving 10 bases between the germline ends. CDR3 sequence: CASSPGRLNQPQHF. In DNA, the CDR3 is TGTGCCAGCTCACCGGGGAGGCTTAATCAGCCCCAGCATTTT.

This clonotype was found a few times. The chain joins TRBV20-1 to TRBJ2-5, with 11 bases aligning to TRBD2. This CDR3 has 15 amino acids. Germline lookup yields CDR1 DFQATT and CDR2 SNEGSKA (reference sequence). V lost 4 bases to trimming and J lost 7 bases; unmatched junction nucleotides: 11. CDR3 protein: CSATGTSGSPGTQYF. The DNA of the CDR3 is TGCAGTGCTACCGGGACTAGCGGCAGTCCGGGGACCCAGTACTTC.

The gene calls are TRBV20-1 and TRBJ2-1, with D perhaps matching TRBD2 (5 bases). The CDR3 length is 15 residues. Germline V gene sequence: CDR1 DFQATT, CDR2 SNEGSKA (reference sequence). With 5 bases removed from V and 3 bases from J, the gap between germline ends came to 17 bases. The CDR3 here is CSAPLRGFIYNEQFF. CDR3 in DNA: TGCAGTGCTCCCCTCCGCGGGTTCATCTACAATGAGCAGTTCTTC.

The V call is TRBV2, the J call TRBJ2-3, with TRBD1 matching 8 bases. Per the germline V gene, CDR1 is SNHLY and CDR2 is FYNNEI. The CDR3 covers 15 residues. V shed 6 bases, J shed 6 bases, and the junction held 11 bases outside the gene matches. CDR3 sequence (DNA): TGTGCCAGCAGCGAATTGACAGGGGTCACGGATACGCAGTATTTT. It translates to CASSELTGVTDTQYF.

This CDR3 reads CASSIGGGSADTQYF. The DNA for the CDR3 is TGTGCCAGTAGTATAGGCGGGGGATCGGCAGATACGCAGTATTTT. The V call is TRBV19, the J call TRBJ2-3; 7 bases match TRBD2. Per the germline V gene, CDR1 is LNHDA and CDR2 is SQIVND (reference sequence). This CDR3 region has 15 residues. Losses at the gene ends were 1 base for V and 4 bases for J; bases not matched to a gene: 5. Supplemented by reference TRBV19 and TRBJ2-3, the full variable domain reads DGGITQSPKYLFRKEGQNVTLSCEQNLNHDAMYWYRQDPGQGLRLIYYSQIVNDFQKGDIAEGYSVSREKKESFPLTVTSAQKNPTAFYLCASSIGGGSADTQYFGPGTRLTVL.

The J gene is TRBJ2-3, the V gene TRBV7-2, with no clear D. V was pared by 3 bases and J by 1 base, with 14 bases between. This CDR3 has 16 residues. Germline V lookup: CDR1 SGHTA, CDR2 FQGNSA. CDR3: CASSFRRWSRTDTQYF. DNA for the CDR3: TGTGCCAGCAGCTTCAGGCGATGGAGTCGCACAGATACGCAGTATTTT.

The gene calls are TRBV10-3 and TRBJ2-1; D is possibly TRBD2 (6 bases). Trimming took off 2 bases at V and 9 bases at J, with 14 bases between the two ends. The length of the CDR3 is 14 residues. CDR1 is ENHRY and CDR2 is SYGVKD in the germline V gene. CDR3 DNA sequence: TGTGCCATCAGTGAGAGGCGGGGACCCTCTGAGCAGTTCTTC. Its protein product is CAISERRGPSEQFF.

The V gene is TRBV29-1, the J gene TRBJ2-1; 7 nucleotides match TRBD2. J gave up 4 bases and V 4 bases, and 7 bases lay outside the gene matches. The CDR3 extends over 14 amino acids. The V gene's germline CDR1 is SQVTM and CDR2 ANQGSEA. Here the CDR3 DNA reads TGCAGCGTTGTAGACCTAGCGGCTTACAATGAGCAGTTCTTC. This codes for CSVVDLAAYNEQFF.

CDR3 DNA sequence: TGTGCCAGCAGTGAAAAAGGGCAGGGACACTACGAGCAGTACTTC. Translating it yields CASSEKGQGHYEQYF. V usage is TRBV25-1 and J usage is TRBJ2-7, with D possibly TRBD1 on 6 matching bases. This CDR3 is 15 amino acids long. Germline loops: CDR1 MGHDK, CDR2 SYGVNS. V lost 2 bases to trimming and J lost 3 bases, with 14 bases between them.

This clonotype was counted a few times. The chain recombines TRBV28 with TRBJ2-1; tentatively, D is TRBD2 (5 bases). The DNA end is a closer match to TRBJ2-7, so the J assignment may be wrong. Germline V lookup: CDR1 MDHEN, CDR2 SYDVKM. This CDR3 comprises 15 residues. CDR3 sequence: CASRPPSGDIYEQYF. Here the CDR3 DNA reads TGTGCCAGCAGACCGCCTTCCGGGGATATCTACGAGCAGTACTTC.

This clonotype was detected ten times or more. This sequence joins TRBV20-1 and TRBJ2-7; a possible D gene is TRBD1 (6 bases). Between the trimmed V and J ends, which lost 5 bases and 4 bases, there was a span of 9 bases. This CDR3 has 11 amino acids. Germline CDR1 DFQATT, CDR2 SNEGSKA (reference sequence). The CDR3 loop is CSAQTGYEQYF. CDR3 DNA sequence: TGCAGTGCTCAGACAGGATACGAGCAGTACTTC.

There are a few counts of this clonotype. The chain combines TRBV11-3 with TRBJ2-1; 7 bases fit TRBD2. With 0 bases clipped from V and 5 bases from J, the junction kept 10 bases outside the gene matches. CDR3 length equals 17 residues. Germline values: CDR1 SGHNT, CDR2 YENEEA. CDR3 residues: CASSLEILGEGNNEQFF. The CDR3 bases are TGTGCCAGCAGCTTAGAGATTCTGGGGGAGGGAAACAATGAGCAGTTCTTC.

This chain connects TRBV12-3 or TRBV12-4 to TRBJ1-5, with no clear D. Trimming removed 6 bases from V and 7 bases from J, with 13 bases in between. This CDR3 is built from 13 residues. The CDR3 region has the DNA TGTGCCAGCAGATGTAGAATATTCCAGCCCCAGCATTTT. Translation: CASRCRIFQPQHF.

The chain employs TRBV28 and TRBJ2-7; 10 bases line up with TRBD2. CDR3 length equals 16 residues. Germline lookup yields CDR1 MDHEN and CDR2 SYDVKM. Germline trimming cut 5 bases from V and 3 bases from J; bases unmatched to any gene: 10. The CDR3: CASSGTSPSGSYEQYF. The CDR3 DNA reads as TGTGCCAGCAGTGGGACAAGTCCTAGCGGGAGCTACGAGCAGTACTTC.

The rearrangement links TRBV24-1 to TRBJ2-3, with 10 bases matching TRBD2. The V and J ends lost 3 bases and 3 bases, in that order; junction bases with no gene match: 5. The germline gives CDR1 KGHDR, CDR2 SFDVKD. This CDR3 spans 16 amino acids. The CDR3 bases are TGTGCCACCAGTGATAGAGCGGGGGGGACAACAGATACGCAGTATTTT. It codes for CATSDRAGGTTDTQYF.

In this sample, this clonotype turned up a few times. The rearrangement uses TRBV7-9 and TRBJ2-1, with D uncertain. Per the germline V gene, CDR1 is SEHNR and CDR2 is FQNEAQ (reference sequence). Deletions cut 3 bases from V and 4 bases from J, with 10 bases between. CDR3 length equals 14 residues. The CDR3 reads CASSLRQDYNEQFF. The DNA for the CDR3 is TGTGCCAGCAGCTTGCGTCAGGATTACAATGAGCAGTTCTTC. The full variable domain, with the rest looked up from reference TRBV7-9 and TRBJ2-1, is DTGVSQNPRHKITKRGQNVTFRCDPISEHNRLYWYRQTLGQGPEFLTYFQNEAQLEKSRLLSDRFSAERPKGSFSTLEIQRTEQGDSAMYLCASSLRQDYNEQFFGPGTRLTVL.

The chain has TRBV28 and TRBJ2-7; 7 nucleotides agree with TRBD2. The CDR3 extends over 15 amino acids. Unmatched junction bases numbered 11, after V lost 6 bases and J lost 3 bases. Germline V CDR1 and CDR2: MDHEN, SYDVKM. The CDR3 bases are TGTGCCAGCAGAGCGGCCCTCGGCGGGGGCTACGAGCAGTACTTC. This sequence encodes CASRAALGGGYEQYF.

This clonotype was detected a few times. The chain carries TRBV29-1 and TRBJ2-3; 10 positions agree with TRBD1. Germline V CDR1 and CDR2: SQVTM, ANQGSEA. Trimming at V came to 5 bases and at J to 6 bases, leaving 5 bases not matched to a gene. The CDR3 covers 13 residues. The CDR3 region has the DNA TGCAGCGTTCAGACAGGGGGCAGGGATACGCAGTATTTT. As protein: CSVQTGGRDTQYF.

V and J are TRBV12-3 or TRBV12-4 and TRBJ2-7; TRBD2 matches at 8 bases. Unmatched junction bases numbered 10, after V lost 5 bases and J lost 7 bases. This CDR3 is 14 amino acids long. DNA of the CDR3: TGTGCCAGCAGTAGCGGGAGTAATCTGCGGGAGCAGTACTTC. Translation: CASSSGSNLREQYF.

V and J are TRBV28 and TRBJ2-7, with 9 bases identical to TRBD2. The CDR3 is 14 amino acids. The germline CDR1 and CDR2 sequences are MDHEN and SYDVKM. V lost 7 bases and J lost 2; bases outside the gene matches: 6. In DNA form, the CDR3 reads TGTGCCAGCAATCAGCGGGAGGAAACCTACGAGCAGTACTTC. Translation: CASNQREETYEQYF.

This rearrangement joins TRBV29-1 to TRBJ2-2; D is possibly TRBD1 or TRBD2 (5 bases each). This CDR3 is built from 14 residues. Germline V CDR1 and CDR2: SQVTM, ANQGSEA. The ends were cut back, 2 bases at V and 4 bases at J, with 11 bases in the middle. CDR3 bases: TGCAGCGTTGAACAGGGACGTGGCACCGGGGAGCTGTTTTTT. This translates into CSVEQGRGTGELFF.

This clonotype was seen only a few times. The chain uses TRBV29-1 and TRBJ1-2; no clear D gene. The length of the CDR3 is 13 residues. V lost 4 bases and J lost 0, with 9 bases in between. The V gene's germline CDR1 is SQVTM and CDR2 ANQGSEA. The CDR3 DNA reads TGCAGCGTTGGGTCAGTAGCTAACTATGGCTACACCTTC. The encoded protein is CSVGSVANYGYTF.

V gene TRBV27 combines with J gene TRBJ1-1; D gene uncertain. The V end was cut by 8 bases, the J end by 6 bases, with 16 bases between. The CDR3 is 13 residues long. Germline CDR1 is MNHEY and CDR2 is SMNVEV (reference sequence). The CDR3 sequence: CASGLGRVSEAFF. The CDR3 bases are TGTGCCAGCGGTCTGGGTAGGGTATCTGAAGCTTTCTTT.

The V and J genes are TRBV20-1 and TRBJ2-1; 9 bases match TRBD2. With the DNA end fitting TRBJ2-7 better, the J assignment may be wrong. Germline CDR1 and CDR2: DFQATT and SNEGSKA (reference sequence). The CDR3 covers 16 residues. DNA for the CDR3: TGCAGTGCTAGAGATCTCGCTAGCGGGACATACAATGAGCAGTACTTC. This encodes CSARDLASGTYNEQYF.